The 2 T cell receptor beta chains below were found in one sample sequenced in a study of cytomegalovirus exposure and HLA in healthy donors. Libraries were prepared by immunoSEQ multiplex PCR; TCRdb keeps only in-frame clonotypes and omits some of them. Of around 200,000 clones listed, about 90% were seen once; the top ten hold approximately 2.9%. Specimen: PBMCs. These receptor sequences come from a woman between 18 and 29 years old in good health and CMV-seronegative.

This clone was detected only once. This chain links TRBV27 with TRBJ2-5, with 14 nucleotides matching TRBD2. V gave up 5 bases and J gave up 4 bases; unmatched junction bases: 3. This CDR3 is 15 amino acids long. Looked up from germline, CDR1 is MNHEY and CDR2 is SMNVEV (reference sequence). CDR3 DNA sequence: TGTGCCAGCAGTACGGGACTAGCGGGAGCAGAGACCCAGTACTTC. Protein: CASSTGLAGAETQYF.

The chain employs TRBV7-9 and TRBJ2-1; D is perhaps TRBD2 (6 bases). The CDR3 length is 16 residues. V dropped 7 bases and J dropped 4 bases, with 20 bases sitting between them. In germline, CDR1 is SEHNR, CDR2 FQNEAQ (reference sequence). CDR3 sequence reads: CASTPWGDSLYNEQFF. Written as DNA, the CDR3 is TGTGCCAGCACCCCCTGGGGGGACTCACTTTACAATGAGCAGTTCTTC. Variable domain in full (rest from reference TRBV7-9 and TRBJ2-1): DTGVSQNPRHKITKRGQNVTFRCDPISEHNRLYWYRQTLGQGPEFLTYFQNEAQLEKSRLLSDRFSAERPKGSFSTLEIQRTEQGDSAMYLCASTPWGDSLYNEQFFGPGTRLTVL.